This TCR beta chain was observed in a study of blood T cell dynamics during melanoma immunotherapy. Study-level points and caveats: Immune-effector CD8+ cells best matched cell-free DNA CDR3 sequences and were most clonal.

The protocol was immunoSEQ multiplex PCR, while the TCRdb copy is restricted to in-frame clones and leaves out a portion. Here the sample spans under 2,500 clones, about 94% being singletons. Notes on this clone: Its antigen is still unknown.

Time point in this sample: week 3, after first cycle of checkpoint inhibitor. Prior systemic cancer therapy, immunosuppressant use and other active malignancies excluded patients. The TCR comes from a human donor with melanoma. The specimen was effector memory CD8+ T cells from blood, collected from a patient treated with checkpoint blockade.

The CDR3 loop is CASSKAHQQADHISPLHF. CDR3 bases: TGTGCCAGCAGCAAAGCTCATCAACAGGCCGACCACATTTCACCCCTCCACTTT. The chain is built from TRBV21-1 and TRBJ1-6; the table's D call TRBD1 went unverified against the DNA. TRBV21-1 is a recognized pseudogene. The CDR3 consists of 18 residues.